The 27 T cell receptor beta chains presented below share a single source sample, sequenced in a study of PD-1 blockade in classical Hodgkin lymphoma. The data were produced by immunoSEQ multiplex PCR, yet TCRdb's version contains in-frame clones alone and is incomplete. Of about 10,000 clones listed, 74% are singletons. This sample's time point: cycle 4 day 1 (C4D1), after 6 weeks of nivolumab. Every patient was affected by relapse after autologous stem cell transplantation, while exposure to brentuximab vedotin was not uniform. The CD8+ T cells came from thawed PBMCs through magnetic negative selection. Sequenced here: CD8+ T cells from blood, sampled before the fourth cycle of nivolumab. The receptors were gathered from a human donor with classical Hodgkin lymphoma.

This chain links TRBV27 with TRBJ2-3; maybe TRBD1 (6 bases). CDR1 MNHEY and CDR2 SMNVEV come from the germline V gene (reference sequence). CDR3 length equals 16 residues. Trimming removed 3 bases at V and 2 bases at J, with 15 bases between. This CDR3 is CASSLGVKGHTDTQYF. As DNA, the CDR3 is TGTGCCAGCAGTTTGGGAGTCAAGGGACACACAGATACGCAGTATTTT.

This clone is categorized as large. J is TRBJ1-5 and V is TRBV27; no clear D. The CDR3 is 13 amino acids. Germline V gene lookup returns CDR1 MNHEY and CDR2 SMNVEV (reference sequence). Trimming stripped 10 bases from V and 3 bases from J, with 13 bases between. CDR3 in amino acids: CATGAVFNQPQHF. The CDR3 DNA follows: TGTGCCACAGGAGCGGTTTTCAATCAGCCCCAGCATTTT.

This chain joins TRBV28 and TRBJ2-5; no definite D call. The CDR3 contains 12 residues. Germline V gene data show CDR1 as MDHEN and CDR2 as SYDVKM. The V end was cut by 5 bases, the J end by 5 bases, with 9 bases between. As DNA, the CDR3 is TGTGCCAGCAGTAGTCCCAGGGAGACCCAGTACTTC. It is translated as CASSSPRETQYF.

This clone ranks as medium-sized (0.01 to 0.1%). The chain employs TRBV2 and TRBJ1-2; a weak D match, TRBD1 (5 bases). The CDR3 is 11 amino acids. Germline V gives CDR1 SNHLY, CDR2 FYNNEI. Trimming removed 11 bases from V and 6 bases from J, with 13 bases in between. The chain's CDR3 is CAGRDLHGYTF. The CDR3 nucleotides are TGTGCCGGAAGGGACCTTCATGGCTACACCTTC. The entire variable domain, with the rest obtained from reference TRBV2 and TRBJ1-2, is as follows: EPEVTQTPSHQVTQMGQEVILRCVPISNHLYFYWYRQILGQKVEFLVSFYNNEISEKSEIFDDQFSVERPDGSNFTLKIRSTKLEDSAMYFCAGRDLHGYTFGSGTRLTVV.

This sequence joins TRBV7-7 and TRBJ1-1; 7 nucleotides line up with TRBD1. The CDR3 sequence is 17 residues long. With V trimmed by 5 bases and J by 10 bases, 22 bases remained unmatched. Germline V gives CDR1 SSHAT, CDR2 FNYEAQ (reference sequence). The CDR3, as DNA: TGTGCCAGCAGCCCTCTAGACAGGGAGGGTGGGGGTAGTAGAGCTTTCTTT. It translates to CASSPLDREGGGSRAFF.

The chain employs TRBV28 and TRBJ2-7, with D perhaps TRBD2 (6 bases). Deletions cut 2 bases from V and 2 bases from J, with 13 bases between. CDR3 length: 15 amino acids. Germline loops: CDR1 MDHEN, CDR2 SYDVKM. The DNA of the CDR3 is TGTGCCAGCAGTTTAGGCCTAGCGTTAGCCTACGAGCAGTACTTC. Protein product: CASSLGLALAYEQYF.

The chain combines TRBV5-1 with TRBJ2-7; D remains ambiguous. Germline CDR1 is SGHRS and CDR2 is YFSETQ. Between the trimmed V and J ends, which lost 0 bases and 3 bases, there was a span of 10 bases. The CDR3 covers 14 residues. The CDR3 nucleotides read TGCGCCAGCAGCTTGGTGCCGGACGGCTACGAGCAGTACTTC. It encodes CASSLVPDGYEQYF.

Only a few counts were recorded for this clone. The chain carries TRBV28 and TRBJ2-1, with D possibly matching TRBD2 (6 bases). The CDR3 runs to 13 residues. Germline V gives CDR1 MDHEN, CDR2 SYDVKM. The ends were cut back, 8 bases at V and 4 bases at J, with 12 bases in the middle. DNA for the CDR3: TGTGCCAGCGCTGGGGGGTTATACAATGAGCAGTTCTTC. It encodes CASAGGLYNEQFF.

The rearrangement uses TRBV10-2 and TRBJ2-2; the D gene is possibly TRBD2 (6 bases). Trimming removed 6 bases from V and 4 bases from J, with 9 bases in between. Germline CDR1 reads WSHSY; CDR2 reads SAAADI. CDR3 size: 13 residues. CDR3 nucleotide sequence: TGCGCCAGCAGCCCCGGGGGCACCGGGGAGCTGTTTTTT. Its protein product is CASSPGGTGELFF.

Only one count was recorded for this clone. This sequence joins TRBV7-8 and TRBJ1-4; D is undetermined. This CDR3 is 16 amino acids long. The germline V gene has CDR1 SGHVS and CDR2 FQNEAQ. Trimming took 2 bases from V and 4 from J, leaving 14 bases between them. The CDR3 DNA sequence: TGTGCCAGCAGCTTATCTGAGGGCGGCCTTAATGAAAAACTGTTTTTT. This gives the protein CASSLSEGGLNEKLFF.

V and J are TRBV27 and TRBJ2-2; D remains ambiguous. Trimming pared 5 bases from V and 2 bases from J, leaving 12 bases between. Germline lookup yields CDR1 MNHEY and CDR2 SMNVEV (reference sequence). The CDR3 contains 15 residues. The DNA for the CDR3 is TGTGCCAGCAGTCTTTCCCGTCTCAACACCGGGGAGCTGTTTTTT. This sequence encodes CASSLSRLNTGELFF.

This clone has more than one count but fewer than ten. The chain is built from TRBV28 and TRBJ2-1, with 9 bases identical to TRBD2. CDR3 length: 18 residues. Germline V gene data show CDR1 as MDHEN and CDR2 as SYDVKM. J gave up 10 bases and V 5 bases, and 21 bases lay outside the gene matches. CDR3 residues: CASSLSGSLPLSQWEQFF. The CDR3 nucleotides are TGTGCCAGCAGTCTTAGCGGGAGTCTACCCCTCTCTCAATGGGAGCAGTTCTTC.

The V and J genes are TRBV6-6 and TRBJ2-1, with 7 bases that match TRBD2. Germline V gives CDR1 MNHNY, CDR2 SVGAGI (reference sequence). The ends lost 8 bases at V and 8 bases at J; junction bases unmatched: 12. This CDR3 contains 14 residues. In DNA form, the CDR3 reads TGTGCCAGCCGTACTGGGGACTATAGGGATGAGCAGTTCTTC. Protein sequence: CASRTGDYRDEQFF.

This sequence joins TRBV6-5 and TRBJ2-3; the match to TRBD2 covers 14 bases. The CDR3 loop spans 16 amino acids. The J segment lost 6 bases and the V segment lost 2 bases, leaving 4 bases of the junction unmatched. Germline V lookup: CDR1 MNHEY, CDR2 SVGAGI. CDR3 bases: TGTGCCAGCAGTTACGGGACTAGCGGGAGAGCGGATACGCAGTATTTT. Residues: CASSYGTSGRADTQYF.

This clone rates as medium-sized (0.01 to 0.1%). J is TRBJ1-3 and V is TRBV13; no clear D gene. Germline V gene lookup returns CDR1 PRHDT and CDR2 FYEKMQ (reference sequence). Between the trimmed V and J ends, which lost 4 bases and 1 base, there was a span of 5 bases. This CDR3 has 13 residues. CDR3 DNA sequence: TGTGCCAGCAGCTGGGGATCTGGAAACACCATATATTTT. It translates to CASSWGSGNTIYF.

This chain uses TRBV4-2 with TRBJ2-7, with D possibly being TRBD2 (6 bases). CDR3 length: 14 amino acids. Looked up from germline, CDR1 is LGHNA and CDR2 is YNFKEQ. Between the trimmed V and J ends, which lost 3 bases and 5 bases, there was a span of 14 bases. CDR3 sequence: CASSHPQTSHEQYF. CDR3 coding DNA: TGTGCCAGCAGCCACCCCCAGACTAGTCACGAGCAGTACTTC.

This clone was seen more than once but under ten times. V and J are TRBV6-5 and TRBJ2-7, with D hard to call. V shed 0 bases and J shed 4 bases, with 7 bases lying between them. The CDR3 contains 13 residues. Germline values: CDR1 MNHEY, CDR2 SVGAGI. The CDR3 spells CASSYSSSYEQYF. The CDR3 nucleotides are TGTGCCAGCAGTTACTCGTCGTCTTACGAGCAGTACTTC.

The chain has TRBV27 and TRBJ1-4; D remains ambiguous. V was shortened by 1 base and J by 5 bases, with 11 bases between the two germline ends. Germline V gene sequence: CDR1 MNHEY, CDR2 SMNVEV (reference sequence). The CDR3 sequence is 15 residues long. The CDR3 loop is CASSLWGFGNEKLFF. CDR3 coding DNA: TGTGCCAGCAGTTTATGGGGTTTCGGGAATGAAAAACTGTTTTTT. Looking up the rest from reference TRBV27 and TRBJ1-4 gives the full variable domain: EAQVTQNPRYLITVTGKKLTVTCSQNMNHEYMSWYRQDPGLGLRQIYYSMNVEVTDKGDVPEGYKVSRKEKRNFPLILESPSPNQTSLYFCASSLWGFGNEKLFFGSGTQLSVL.

In its sample, this clone was seen a few times. The J gene is TRBJ2-7, the V gene TRBV7-9; 12 bases map to TRBD2. The CDR3 totals 16 residues. V shed 4 bases, J shed 2 bases, and the junction held 6 bases outside the gene matches. Germline V CDR1 and CDR2: SEHNR, FQNEAQ (reference sequence). The CDR3 here is CASSSILAGGPYEQYF. DNA of the CDR3: TGTGCCAGCAGCTCGATACTAGCGGGGGGTCCCTACGAGCAGTACTTC.

This clone was observed a single time. This chain links TRBV15 with TRBJ1-2, with 7 nucleotides matching TRBD1. This CDR3 has 15 amino acids. CDR1 and CDR2 from the germline V gene are LNHNV and YYDKDF (reference sequence). The V gene end was trimmed by 3 bases and the J gene end by 4 bases; junction bases not matched to a gene: 8. CDR3 protein: CATSSELQGSYGYTF. CDR3 nucleotides: TGTGCCACCAGCAGCGAATTACAGGGGTCCTATGGCTACACCTTC.

This clone came up a few times. This chain uses TRBV2 with TRBJ1-5; weak D call: TRBD1 (5 bases). CDR3 length equals 14 residues. V was cut by 7 bases and J by 4 bases, with 14 bases left in between. CDR1 SNHLY and CDR2 FYNNEI come from the germline V gene. CDR3 in DNA: TGTGCCAGCAATCTTGGGACGGGGAATCAGCCCCAGCATTTT. This gives the protein CASNLGTGNQPQHF.

In this sample, this clone turned up a few times. This sequence joins TRBV7-9 and TRBJ1-1; 10 bases map to TRBD1. V lost 5 bases, J lost 3 bases, and 6 bases stayed unmatched. CDR3 length equals 15 residues. The germline V gene encodes CDR1 SEHNR and CDR2 FQNEAQ (reference sequence). This CDR3 reads CASSLGTGVDTEAFF. CDR3 nucleotides: TGTGCCAGCAGCCTCGGGACAGGGGTGGACACTGAAGCTTTCTTT. Complete variable domain (other parts from reference TRBV7-9 and TRBJ1-1): DTGVSQNPRHKITKRGQNVTFRCDPISEHNRLYWYRQTLGQGPEFLTYFQNEAQLEKSRLLSDRFSAERPKGSFSTLEIQRTEQGDSAMYLCASSLGTGVDTEAFFGQGTRLTVV.

This clone was seen once. This chain links TRBV5-6 with TRBJ1-2, with 11 bases fitting TRBD1. CDR1 SGHDT and CDR2 YYEEEE come from the germline V gene. V trimming: 6 bases; J trimming: 3 bases; junction bases outside the gene matches: 7. The CDR3 is 15 residues long. In nucleotides, the CDR3 is TGTGCCAGCACCATAGGGACAGGGGGTTACTATGGCTACACCTTC. As protein: CASTIGTGGYYGYTF.

The chain has TRBV5-6 and TRBJ2-1; maybe TRBD2 (6 bases). CDR3 length: 15 residues. In germline, CDR1 is SGHDT, CDR2 YYEEEE. V was cut by 4 bases and J by 2 bases, with 13 bases left in between. The CDR3 reads CASSAGGIPYNEQFF. As DNA, the CDR3 is TGTGCCAGCAGCGCCGGAGGGATTCCCTACAATGAGCAGTTCTTC.

The rearrangement links TRBV5-1 to TRBJ1-6, with unresolved D. Trimming stripped 1 base from V and 6 bases from J, with 8 bases between. CDR3 length: 14 residues. Looked up from germline, CDR1 is SGHRS and CDR2 is YFSETQ. The CDR3 bases are TGCGCCAGCAGCTTGTGGCAAATTAATTCACCCCTCCACTTT. Its translation: CASSLWQINSPLHF.

This chain links TRBV7-8 with TRBJ2-3; D perhaps matches TRBD1 (6 bases). CDR3 length: 14 residues. Germline V CDR1 and CDR2: SGHVS, FQNEAQ. Trimming took 5 bases from V and 2 from J, leaving 11 bases between them. DNA for the CDR3: TGTGCCAGCAGCCTGGGGGCAAACACAGATACGCAGTATTTT. Translating gives CASSLGANTDTQYF.

The chain is built from TRBV10-3 and TRBJ2-5; D possibly corresponds to TRBD1 (6 bases). CDR1 is ENHRY, CDR2 SYGVKD, per germline. V lost 6 bases and J lost 0, with 14 bases in between. The CDR3 is 15 amino acids. CDR3 in amino acids: CAISETGDDQETQYF. CDR3 coding DNA: TGTGCCATCAGCGAGACAGGAGATGACCAAGAGACCCAGTACTTC.